This T cell receptor (beta chain) was found in a study of tumor-infiltrating lymphocytes in localized non-small cell lung cancer. Study details: Several tumor histologies, both smoking statuses, and some post-neoadjuvant chemotherapy samples were included. Tumor tissue and non-adjacent uninvolved lung came from each patient. General study points: No T-cell fraction difference was seen between IM1 and IM2 tumors. Tumor T-cell fraction was not associated with recurrence-free survival.

The germline V gene encodes CDR1 GTSNPN and CDR2 SVGIG (reference sequence). V was clipped by 2 bases and J by 1 base; unmatched bases: 6. There are 15 residues in the CDR3. Details on this clone: Antigen: not known.

The repertoire was sequenced with immunoSEQ multiplex PCR; TCRdb's copy has only in-frame clones and lacks some. The sample carries 10,000 to 15,000 clones, about nine tenths recorded once. This receptor was taken from a human donor with non-small cell lung cancer. The material sequenced was lung tumor tissue. The chain couples TRBV30 to TRBJ2-5; 8 bases map to TRBD1. In nucleotides, the CDR3 is TGTGCCTGGAGTTACTTGGGGACAGGCCAAGAGACCCAGTACTTC. It translates to CAWSYLGTGQETQYF. The whole variable domain, remainder taken from reference TRBV30 and TRBJ2-5, is SQTIHQWPATLVQPVGSPLSLECTVEGTSNPNLYWYRQAAGRGLQLLFYSVGIGQISSEVPQNLSASRPQDRQFILSSKKLLLSDSGFYLCAWSYLGTGQETQYFGPGTRLLVL.